This is a list of T cell receptor beta chains from one sample in a study of blood T cell repertoires in COVID-19. Clones were sequenced by immunoSEQ multiplex PCR, and TCRdb holds only the in-frame ones, with some missing. The sample consists of around 200,000 clones, less than 85% of them appearing once. Sequencing was done on a sample of PBMCs or T cells enriched from blood (not recorded which). The receptor source for this set is a woman in her 30s who had recovered from COVID-19. Each CDR3 is given with its conserved first and last residue. Fields, in order: J gene, V gene, CDR3 protein.

>TRBJ2-3|TRBV19
CASSQSSGTPHRTDTQYF
>TRBJ1-5|TRBV18
CASSAGYSNQPQHF
>TRBJ2-3|TRBV7-3
CASSPTSSTDTQYF
>TRBJ1-1|TRBV20-1
CSASTSLNTEAFF
>TRBJ2-6|TRBV10-3
CAISDMTGGNSGANVLTF
>TRBJ2-5|TRBV5-4
CASSLAGYQETQYF
>TRBJ2-5|TRBV4-2
CASSQGMLAGGKETQYF
>TRBJ2-7|TRBV6-5
CASRPLGQGSEQYF
>TRBJ2-3|TRBV9
CASSVPGLDTDTQYF
>TRBJ2-2|TRBV2
CASGGRSTGELFF
>TRBJ2-3|TRBV28
CASSLWASGDSTDTQYF
>TRBJ2-7|TRBV19
CASSRGQGTYEQYF
>TRBJ2-1|TRBV24-1
CATSDPSGTSGYNEQFF
>TRBJ2-1|TRBV5-4
CATKAGEVEQFF
>TRBJ2-2|TRBV5-1
CASSLTSGSYTGELFF
>TRBJ2-5|TRBV27
CASSSGLAKPQYF
>TRBJ2-5|TRBV28
CASRSPGGKETQYF
>TRBJ1-5|TRBV19
CASRTGTVSNQPQHF
>TRBJ1-2|TRBV28
CASSSRFGQGWRNNYGYTF
>TRBJ1-4|TRBV30
CAWGGIQNEKLFF
>TRBJ1-5|TRBV28
CASSSTGEAQPQHF
>TRBJ2-5|TRBV5-1
CASSLSGQGPKETQYF
>TRBJ1-3|TRBV6-5
CASDRDRGSGNTIYF
>TRBJ2-1|TRBV27
CASSVRSSGGNEQFF
>TRBJ1-1|TRBV6-5
CASRPTGIVTEAFF
>TRBJ1-1|TRBV19
CASSIQGGLNTEAFF
>TRBJ1-6|TRBV5-1
CASSLALDRRNSPLHF
>TRBJ1-1|TRBV3-1/TRBV3-2
CASSQDTGANTEAFF
>TRBJ2-2|TRBV5-6
CASSHSGLTGELFF
>TRBJ1-1|TRBV29-1
CSGRQGAVTEAFF
>TRBJ2-5|TRBV30
CAWGQGPQETQYF
>TRBJ1-2|TRBV19
CASSIDRNYGYTF
>TRBJ1-1|TRBV5-1
CASSDQGSGNTEAFF
>TRBJ2-1|TRBV5-1
CASSLDGQATSNEQFF
>TRBJ1-1|TRBV7-8
CASSPPGSTEAFF
>TRBJ2-5|TRBV5-1
CASSLPGQGGIEAQYF
>TRBJ2-1|TRBV6-5
CASSLASGMYNEQFF
>TRBJ2-1|TRBV2
CASSVQGYNEQFF
>TRBJ1-2|TRBV7-2
CASSFPGQSYGYTF
>TRBJ2-7|TRBV19
CASSRGSSYEQYF
>TRBJ1-4|TRBV4-1
CASSLSGTTKEKLFF
>TRBJ1-5|TRBV27
CASSLAGNQPQHF
>TRBJ2-2|TRBV6-4
CASSDGRGNTGELFF
>TRBJ1-1|TRBV7-3
CASSPNRGTEAFF
>TRBJ2-7|TRBV24-1
CATSEQGKSSYEQYF
>TRBJ2-3|TRBV28
CASSLQLAGVQDTQYF
>TRBJ2-3|TRBV5-1
CASSFGLDRVTDTQYF
>TRBJ1-5|TRBV6-6
CASRARDREHF
>TRBJ2-1|TRBV5-4
CASNPKGLAGGGEQFF
>TRBJ2-1|TRBV3-1/TRBV3-2
CASSPRLYNEQFF
>TRBJ1-2|TRBV20-1
CSASIQGGYYGYTF
>TRBJ1-2|TRBV30
CAWRGEAQNYGYTF
>TRBJ2-1|TRBV10-1
CASSDGAGGHKAQFF
>TRBJ1-4|TRBV7-9
CASSSPRQGQGEKLFF
>TRBJ1-2|TRBV7-3
CASSLTGGGGYTF
>TRBJ2-1|TRBV7-3
CASSLSGLAGGNEQFF